This TCR beta chain was retrieved from a study of T cell responses to AZD1222 COVID-19 vaccine. Profiling relied on immunoSEQ multiplex PCR, and the TCRdb table lists in-frame clones only, not all of them. The sample gives 100,000 to 150,000 clones, around 86% of which show up once; roughly 6.5% is in the top ten. This CDR3 contains 14 residues. Between the trimmed V and J ends, which lost 4 bases and 0 bases, there was a span of 7 bases. Per germline, CDR1 SGHRS and CDR2 YFSETQ. This chain joins TRBV5-1 and TRBJ2-2; D not certain. Source: peripheral blood, taken on day 0 of AZD1222 vaccination. This receptor was obtained from an adult in good health. CDR3 nucleotides: TGCGCCAGCAGCGTTGGAGCGAACACCGGGGAGCTGTTTTTT. This gives the protein CASSVGANTGELFF.